Presented here are 11 T cell receptor beta chains from one specimen sequenced in a study of blood T cell repertoires in COVID-19 (dated by TCRdb to the early 2020s). Libraries were prepared through the immunoSEQ multiplex PCR assay. The table was pulled from immuneACCESS by TCRdb, which kept in-frame rearrangements only. Such tables lose some clones; where checked, under half of the loss comes from unresolved V genes, and the rest has no known cause. Recorded for this sample are approximately 400,000 clones; around 92% of them occurred a single time. Over 1% of the sample comes from the top ten. Sequenced: peripheral blood. All receptors come from a man aged 40-49 years with acute or convalescent COVID-19.

The genes are TRBV7-2 and TRBJ2-7, with D unresolved. V lost 1 base and J 3 bases, leaving 10 bases between the germline ends. The CDR3 runs to 14 residues. Per germline, CDR1 SGHTA and CDR2 FQGNSA. The CDR3 bases are TGTGCCAGCAGCTTAGTTCCGGGTCGCTACGAGCAGTACTTC. This codes for CASSLVPGRYEQYF.

The V call is TRBV3-1 (or the pseudogene TRBV3-2), the J call TRBJ2-5; 8 bases are a match to TRBD1. V lost 4 bases to trimming and J lost 5 bases; unmatched junction nucleotides: 6. From germline, CDR1 is LGHDT and CDR2 YNNKEL (reference sequence). The CDR3 runs 14 residues. CDR3 sequence: CASSPPGGRETQYF. CDR3 DNA: TGTGCCAGCAGCCCCCCAGGGGGCCGGGAGACCCAGTACTTC.

This clone was recorded only once. J is TRBJ2-7 and V is TRBV10-2; 7 bases fit TRBD1. The CDR3 spans 15 residues. V dropped 2 bases and J dropped 1; count of bases not matched to a gene: 5. CDR1 is WSHSY, CDR2 SAAADI, per germline. The CDR3, as DNA: TGCGCCAGCAGTGAGGAGGACAGGATTTCCTACGAGCAGTACTTC. Translating gives CASSEEDRISYEQYF.

The chain employs TRBV4-3 and TRBJ2-2; perhaps TRBD1 as D (5 bases). Germline V gene lookup returns CDR1 LGHNA and CDR2 YSLEER. This CDR3 spans 14 amino acids. V lost 4 bases to trimming and J lost 8 bases, with 14 bases between them. The CDR3 nucleotides are TGCGCCAGCAGCCCTACTTGGACACCGGGGGAGCTGTTTTTT. This gives the protein CASSPTWTPGELFF.

The V and J genes are TRBV28 and TRBJ1-2, with D unresolved. V lost 8 bases, J lost 5 bases, and 15 bases lay in between. This CDR3 spans 13 amino acids. Germline assignment: CDR1 MDHEN and CDR2 SYDVKM. The CDR3 loop reads CASQDRSRYGYTF. The CDR3 region has the DNA TGTGCCAGCCAGGATCGGTCCCGATATGGCTACACCTTC.

On this clone: The junction departs from the called germline gene at one end, perhaps through a read error. V is TRBV3-1 (or the pseudogene TRBV3-2) and J is TRBJ1-4; weak D call: TRBD1 (5 bases). Germline CDR1 LGHDT, CDR2 YNNKEL (reference sequence). The CDR3 spans 12 residues. CDR3: CASRGVNEKLFF. Written as DNA, the CDR3 is TGCGCCAGTCGGGGGGTTAATGAAAAACTGTTTTTT.

The chain combines TRBV7-6 with TRBJ1-6; 7 nucleotides match TRBD1. CDR1 is SGHVS and CDR2 is FNYEAQ in the germline V gene. Trimming cost V 0 bases and J 6 bases; bases outside gene matches: 5. The CDR3 loop spans 16 amino acids. CDR3 residues: CASSLARAGGNSPLHF. Here the CDR3 DNA reads TGTGCCAGCAGCTTAGCGAGGGCAGGGGGTAATTCACCCCTCCACTTT.

The genes are TRBV7-9 and TRBJ2-2; D not resolved. The V end was cut by 4 bases, the J end by 4 bases, with 13 bases between. The germline CDR1 and CDR2 sequences are SEHNR and FQNEAQ (reference sequence). The CDR3 has 15 amino acids. DNA of the CDR3: TGTGCCAGCAGCTCCCCAGGCGATCTCACCGGGGAGCTGTTTTTT. This gives the protein CASSSPGDLTGELFF.

The gene calls are TRBV2 and TRBJ1-2, with a weak D call TRBD1 (6 bases). V was trimmed by 6 bases and J by 4 bases, leaving 15 bases between them. This CDR3 has 14 residues. Germline V lookup: CDR1 SNHLY, CDR2 FYNNEI. The CDR3 sequence is CASSPTGPGYGYTF. CDR3 nucleotides: TGTGCCAGCAGCCCGACAGGCCCCGGCTATGGCTACACCTTC.

This chain joins TRBV29-1 and TRBJ1-2, with 8 bases fitting TRBD1. Germline V gene data show CDR1 as SQVTM and CDR2 as ANQGSEA. This CDR3 has 15 amino acids. Trimming took 4 bases from V and 8 from J; bases not matched to a gene: 15. The CDR3 nucleotides read TGCAGCGTTGTCGGAAGGGGCGACGCAGGGGGCGGCTACACCTTC. The encoded protein is CSVVGRGDAGGGYTF.

This clone was observed once. V gene TRBV6-5 combines with J gene TRBJ1-2; 9 bases match TRBD1. The V and J ends lost 9 bases and 2 bases, in that order; junction bases with no gene match: 4. The CDR3 totals 13 residues. Germline CDR1 and CDR2: MNHEY and SVGAGI. The CDR3, as DNA: TGTGCCAGACAGGGGGCGGGCAACTATGGCTACACCTTC. Its translation: CARQGAGNYGYTF.